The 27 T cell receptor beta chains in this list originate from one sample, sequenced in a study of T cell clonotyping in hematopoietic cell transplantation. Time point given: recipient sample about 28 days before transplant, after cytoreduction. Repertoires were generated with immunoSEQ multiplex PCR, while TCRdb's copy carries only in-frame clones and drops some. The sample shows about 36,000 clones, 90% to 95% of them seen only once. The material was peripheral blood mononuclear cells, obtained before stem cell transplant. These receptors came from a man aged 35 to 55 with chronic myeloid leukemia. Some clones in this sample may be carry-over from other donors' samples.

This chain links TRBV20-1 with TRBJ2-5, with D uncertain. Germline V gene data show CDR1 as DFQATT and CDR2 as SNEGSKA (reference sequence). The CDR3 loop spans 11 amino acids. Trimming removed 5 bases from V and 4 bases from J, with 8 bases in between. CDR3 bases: TGCAGTGCTCCGGACCTAGAGACCCAGTACTTC. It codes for CSAPDLETQYF.

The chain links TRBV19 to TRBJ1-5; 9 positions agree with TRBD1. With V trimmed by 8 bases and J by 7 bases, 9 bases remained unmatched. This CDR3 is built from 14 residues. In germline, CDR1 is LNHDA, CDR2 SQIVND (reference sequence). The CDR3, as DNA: TGTGCCAGTGCGTTACAGGGGGCTTGGCAGCCCCAGCATTTT. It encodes CASALQGAWQPQHF.

In nucleotides, the CDR3 is TGTGCCAGCAGCTCGTACTCCGGGACCCAACCTCGCACTGAAGCTTTCTTT. Its protein product is CASSSYSGTQPRTEAFF. The rearrangement joins TRBV11-3 to TRBJ1-1; a weak D match, TRBD1 (5 bases). Germline assignment: CDR1 SGHNT and CDR2 YENEEA. The V and J ends lost 4 bases and 4 bases respectively, with 22 bases between them. The CDR3 is 17 amino acids.

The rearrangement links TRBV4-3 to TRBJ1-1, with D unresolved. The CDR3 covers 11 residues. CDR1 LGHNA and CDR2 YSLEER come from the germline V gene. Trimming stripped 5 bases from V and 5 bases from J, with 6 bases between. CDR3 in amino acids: CASSVGTEAFF. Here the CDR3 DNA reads TGCGCCAGCAGCGTCGGAACTGAAGCTTTCTTT.

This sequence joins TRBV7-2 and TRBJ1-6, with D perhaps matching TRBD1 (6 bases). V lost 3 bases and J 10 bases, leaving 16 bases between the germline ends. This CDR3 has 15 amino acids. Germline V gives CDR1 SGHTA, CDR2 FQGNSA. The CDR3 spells CASSFGGRGASPLHF. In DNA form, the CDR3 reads TGTGCCAGCAGCTTTGGGGGCAGGGGAGCGTCACCCCTCCACTTT.

CDR3 in amino acids: CASSLISLKGTEAFF. The CDR3 region has the DNA TGTGCCAGCAGCTTAATTTCCCTGAAGGGAACTGAAGCTTTCTTT. The rearrangement uses TRBV7-8 and TRBJ1-1; D not resolved. The CDR3 covers 15 residues. V lost 2 bases to trimming and J lost 5 bases, with 15 bases between them. Germline V gene data show CDR1 as SGHVS and CDR2 as FQNEAQ. The entire variable domain, with the rest obtained from reference TRBV7-8 and TRBJ1-1, is as follows: GAGVSQSPRYKVAKRGQDVALRCDPISGHVSLFWYQQALGQGPEFLTYFQNEAQLDKSGLPSDRFFAERPEGSVSTLKIQRTQQEDSAVYLCASSLISLKGTEAFFGQGTRLTVV.

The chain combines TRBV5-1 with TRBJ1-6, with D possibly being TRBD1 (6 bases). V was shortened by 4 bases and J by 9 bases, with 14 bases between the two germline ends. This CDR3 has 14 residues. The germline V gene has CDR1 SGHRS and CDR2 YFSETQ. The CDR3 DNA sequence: TGCGCCAGCAGCACGGAGGGGGGCAGTTCACCCCTCCACTTT. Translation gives CASSTEGGSSPLHF.

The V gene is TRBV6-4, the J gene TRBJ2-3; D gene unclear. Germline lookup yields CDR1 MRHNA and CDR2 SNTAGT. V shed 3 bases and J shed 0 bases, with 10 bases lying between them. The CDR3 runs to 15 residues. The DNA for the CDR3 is TGTGCCAGCAGTGAAGGAGCGTCTAGCACAGATACGCAGTATTTT. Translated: CASSEGASSTDTQYF.

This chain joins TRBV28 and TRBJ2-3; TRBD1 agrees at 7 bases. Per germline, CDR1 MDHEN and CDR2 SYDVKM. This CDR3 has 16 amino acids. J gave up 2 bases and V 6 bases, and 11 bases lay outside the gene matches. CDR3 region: CASRTLTGAITDTQYF. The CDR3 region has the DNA TGTGCCAGCAGGACCCTAACAGGGGCCATCACAGATACGCAGTATTTT.

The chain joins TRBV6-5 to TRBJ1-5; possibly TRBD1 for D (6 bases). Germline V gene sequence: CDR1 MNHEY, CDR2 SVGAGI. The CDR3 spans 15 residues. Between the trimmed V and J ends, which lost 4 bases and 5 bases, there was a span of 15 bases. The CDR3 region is CASSLGAGLDQPQHF. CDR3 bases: TGTGCCAGCAGTTTGGGGGCAGGCTTGGATCAGCCCCAGCATTTT.

The CDR3 DNA follows: TGTGCCTGGAGGGGTGGTAGCGGGGGCCTTCAAGAGACCCAGTACTTC. It encodes CAWRGGSGGLQETQYF. The chain uses TRBV30 and TRBJ2-5; 9 nucleotides agree with TRBD2. Germline trimming cut 3 bases from V and 2 bases from J; bases unmatched to any gene: 10. Germline-derived CDR1 and CDR2 are GTSNPN and SVGIG (reference sequence). The CDR3 has 16 amino acids.

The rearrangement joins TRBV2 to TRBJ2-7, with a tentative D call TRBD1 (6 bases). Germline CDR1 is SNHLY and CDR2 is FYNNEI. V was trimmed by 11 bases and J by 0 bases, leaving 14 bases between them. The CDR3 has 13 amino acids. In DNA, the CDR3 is TGTGCCTCGGGACACATCTTCTCCTACGAGCAGTACTTC. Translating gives CASGHIFSYEQYF.

The chain's CDR3 is CASSQDGGQGARDGYTF. The CDR3 DNA follows: TGTGCCAGCAGCCAAGATGGAGGACAGGGGGCGAGGGATGGCTACACCTTC. The chain combines TRBV4-2 with TRBJ1-2, with 11 bases aligning to TRBD1. CDR3 length: 17 residues. Germline trimming cut 0 bases from V and 6 bases from J; bases unmatched to any gene: 9. Germline CDR1 is LGHNA and CDR2 is YNFKEQ.

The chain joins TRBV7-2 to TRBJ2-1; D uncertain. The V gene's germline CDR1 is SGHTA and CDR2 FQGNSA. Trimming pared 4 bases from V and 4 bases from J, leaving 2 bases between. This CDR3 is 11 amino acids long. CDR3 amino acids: CASSYYNEQFF. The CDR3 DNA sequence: TGTGCCAGCAGCTATTACAATGAGCAGTTCTTC.

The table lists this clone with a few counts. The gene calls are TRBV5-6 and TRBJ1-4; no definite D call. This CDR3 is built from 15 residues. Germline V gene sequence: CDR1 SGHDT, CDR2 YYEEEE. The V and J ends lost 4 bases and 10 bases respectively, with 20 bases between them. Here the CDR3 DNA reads TGTGCCAGCAGCCCCCGGGAAGCCGAGTTTGGAAAACTGTTTTTT. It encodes CASSPREAEFGKLFF.

The CDR3 sequence is CSVHVQGYNEKLFF. For the CDR3, the DNA is TGCAGCGTTCACGTCCAGGGGTATAATGAAAAACTGTTTTTT. V gene TRBV29-1 combines with J gene TRBJ1-4; possibly TRBD1 for D (6 bases). CDR1 and CDR2 (germline): SQVTM, ANQGSEA. The CDR3 is 14 amino acids. Trimming removed 5 bases from V and 4 bases from J, with 14 bases in between.

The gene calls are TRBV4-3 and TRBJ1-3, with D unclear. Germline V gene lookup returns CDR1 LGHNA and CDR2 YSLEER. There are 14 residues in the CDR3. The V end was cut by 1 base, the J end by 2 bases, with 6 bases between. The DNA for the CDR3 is TGCGCCAGCAGCCAAGGAGGGACTGGAAACACCATATATTTT. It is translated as CASSQGGTGNTIYF.

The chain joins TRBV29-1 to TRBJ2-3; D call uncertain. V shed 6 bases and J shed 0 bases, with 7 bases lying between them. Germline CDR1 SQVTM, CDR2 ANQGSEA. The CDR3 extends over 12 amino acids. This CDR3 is CSVQDSTDTQYF. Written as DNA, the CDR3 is TGCAGCGTCCAAGACAGCACAGATACGCAGTATTTT.

CDR3 nucleotide sequence: TGTGCCAGCAGCTCCGGACCGAGCGAAAAACTGTTTTTT. Protein: CASSSGPSEKLFF. J is TRBJ1-4 and V is TRBV7-2, with D unclear. The CDR3 length is 13 residues. Per the germline V gene, CDR1 is SGHTA and CDR2 is FQGNSA. Trimming cost V 4 bases and J 8 bases, with 11 bases left between them.

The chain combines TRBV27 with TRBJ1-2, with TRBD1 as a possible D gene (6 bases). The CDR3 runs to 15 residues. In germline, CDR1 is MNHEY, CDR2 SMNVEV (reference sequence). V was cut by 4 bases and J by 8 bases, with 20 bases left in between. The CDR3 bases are TGTGCCAGCAGTTCGGGGGGAGGGGGAGGAGGAGGCTACACCTTC. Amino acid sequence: CASSSGGGGGGGYTF.

The CDR3 DNA reads as TGTGCCTGGCGGGTGAACACTGAAGCTTTCTTT. Its protein product is CAWRVNTEAFF. The gene calls are TRBV30 and TRBJ1-1; D is undetermined. The ends were cut back, 5 bases at V and 0 bases at J, with 4 bases in the middle. The CDR3 consists of 11 residues. The V gene's germline CDR1 is GTSNPN and CDR2 SVGIG (reference sequence).

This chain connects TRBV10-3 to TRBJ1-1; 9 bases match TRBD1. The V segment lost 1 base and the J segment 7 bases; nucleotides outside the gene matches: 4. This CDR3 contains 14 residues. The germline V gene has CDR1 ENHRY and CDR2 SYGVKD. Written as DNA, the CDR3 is TGTGCCATCAGTGAGTGGACAGGGGAAATTGAAGCTTTCTTT. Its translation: CAISEWTGEIEAFF.

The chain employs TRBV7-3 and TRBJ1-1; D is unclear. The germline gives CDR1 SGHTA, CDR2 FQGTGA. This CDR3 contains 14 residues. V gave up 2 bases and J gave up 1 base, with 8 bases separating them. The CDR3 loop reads CASSLWPGNTEAFF. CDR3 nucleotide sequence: TGTGCCAGCAGCTTATGGCCGGGGAACACTGAAGCTTTCTTT. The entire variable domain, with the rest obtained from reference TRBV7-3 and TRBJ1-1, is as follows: GAGVSQTPSNKVTEKGKYVELRCDPISGHTALYWYRQSLGQGPEFLIYFQGTGAADDSGLPNDRFFAVRPEGSVSTLKIQRTERGDSAVYLCASSLWPGNTEAFFGQGTRLTVV.

Written as DNA, the CDR3 is TGTGCCAGCGGTGTGGCAGGCTACACCTTC. The encoded protein is CASGVAGYTF. J is TRBJ1-2 and V is TRBV6-6; D gene uncertain. This CDR3 region has 10 residues. Trimming stripped 8 bases from V and 8 bases from J, with 9 bases between. CDR1 and CDR2 (germline): MNHNY, SVGAGI (reference sequence).

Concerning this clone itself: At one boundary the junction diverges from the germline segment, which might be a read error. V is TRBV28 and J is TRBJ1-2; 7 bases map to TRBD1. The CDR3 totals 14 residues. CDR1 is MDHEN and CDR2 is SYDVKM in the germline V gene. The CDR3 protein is CASTLGGGRSGYAF. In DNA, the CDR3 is TGTGCCAGCACTCTAGGAGGGGGCCGGAGTGGCTACGCCTTC.

The CDR3 region is CASRIYRANQPQHF. CDR3 nucleotide sequence: TGTGCCAGCAGGATCTACAGGGCCAATCAGCCCCAGCATTTT. V is TRBV28 and J is TRBJ1-5, with a tentative D call TRBD1 (6 bases). The CDR3 consists of 14 residues. Trimming removed 6 bases at V and 3 bases at J, with 12 bases between. CDR1 MDHEN and CDR2 SYDVKM come from the germline V gene. Combining the CDR3 with reference TRBV28 and TRBJ1-5 gives the whole variable domain DVKVTQSSRYLVKRTGEKVFLECVQDMDHENMFWYRQDPGLGLRLIYFSYDVKMKEKGDIPEGYSVSREKKERFSLILESASTNQTSMYLCASRIYRANQPQHFGDGTRLSIL.

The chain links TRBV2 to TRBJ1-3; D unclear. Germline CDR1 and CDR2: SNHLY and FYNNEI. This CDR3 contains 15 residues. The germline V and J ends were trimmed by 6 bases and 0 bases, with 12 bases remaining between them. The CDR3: CASRTRALSGNTIYF. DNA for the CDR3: TGTGCCAGCAGAACCCGGGCCCTCTCTGGAAACACCATATATTTT.